The following is a T cell receptor beta chain sequence with its context. This clonotype has ten or more counts. Its antigen is unknown. No base qualities exist here, and no much larger clone lies one base off it. This entry is derived from a study of blood T cells in healthy people across ages (dated by TCRdb to 2014 to 2015). About the full investigation: In model experiments, roughly one uniquely barcoded TCR beta cDNA molecule per two T cells was captured by template switching. Two additional independent replicas of 1 million unique cDNA reads from the same blood draw were analyzed for two donors (one aged 18 to 30 and one aged 80 or older). Age-related changes in TCR beta repertoire diversity were measured in the study by deep sequencing normalized with unique cDNA molecular identifiers. To avoid experimental bias, donors of different ages were spread randomly across the sequencing lanes. Four age groups were formed from the donors: young (average 16 years), middle-aged (around 39), aged (about 62) and long-lived (82).

The donors were about 40 Caucasian individuals from Russia, aged roughly 6 to 90 years, who were systemically healthy. Each donor gave 8.5 to 10 milliliters of peripheral blood, collected into EDTA-treated Vacutainer tubes. Ficoll-Paque density-gradient centrifugation was used to isolate PBMCs, with at least 6.5 million per sample. Total RNA was extracted from PBMCs with Trizol reagent, with at least 6 micrograms obtained per sample. For every donor, flow cytometry on a PBMC aliquot measured the percentage of naive CD45RAhigh/CD27high T cells. The library was generated by 5' RACE. TCRdb shows the sequencer as Illumina HiSeq 2500. A second PCR of roughly 6 to 11 cycles was run with a J-beta primer mix and a sample-barcoded 5' primer. A unique molecular identifier was introduced onto each TCR beta cDNA molecule by a template-switch 5' adaptor carrying 12 random nucleotides. At least 2.5 million CDR3-containing paired-end reads were obtained from each sample. The Mint cDNA synthesis kit, primed by a TRBC-specific oligonucleotide, was used to synthesize first-strand cDNA from all RNA. After uracil-DNA glycosylase treatment, a first 18-cycle PCR used universal primers M1SS and BC2_uni_R on all cDNA. Regarding the original processing steps: Each sample was normalized by randomly selecting 1 million high-quality reads, each carrying a distinct molecular identifier. Reads with shared molecular identifiers were discarded instead of being binned into consensus sequences. MiTCR, with a Q25 quality threshold and the strictest error-elimination algorithm, was used for CDR3 identification, clonotype clustering and error correction. A nonparametric unseen species model with Euler transformation was used to estimate a lower bound on total TCR beta diversity. TCRdb's own reprocessing of the public reads used fastp at Q25 and MiXCR and kept productive beta chains. CDR3 protein sequences are deduplicated, and each keeps its most common genes and DNA. Here the V and J calls rest on TCRdb's processing, not on the authors' analysis. The sample contains under 800,000 distinct CDR3 sequences, around 21% of them found a single time. The top ten hold around 3.4% of the sample.

General study outcomes and caveats: Compared with the aged group, the long-lived group had more naive CD4+ T cells, fewer expanded clones and increased TCR diversity, suggesting age selection. As age increased, observed TCR beta diversity per million T cells dropped in a roughly linear way, and a significant reduction was already evident by age about 40. Total diversity estimates from one million sequenced T cells were considered lower bounds and underestimates. Because profiling used bulk unsorted PBMCs, naive and antigen-experienced compartments could not be compared conclusively. Observed TCR beta diversity correlated strongly with the percentage of naive T cells measured by flow cytometry. Donor CMV infection status was unknown, potentially confounding age-related changes in expanded clonotypes.

Trimming takes 6 bases from V and 5 bases from J, and the germline ends sit 10 bases apart. Inclusive of the bounding cysteine and phenylalanine, the CDR3 is 12 residues long. Solely the CDR3 DNA is kept, with 36 bases framed from the first base. CDR1 and CDR2 were assigned from the germline V gene as SGHTA and FQGNSA. Sequences were obtained from blood. The origin of this receptor is a man aged 65-85 years in good health. The receptor chain draws on TRBV7-2 and TRBJ2-5, with no confident D gene call. The CDR3 protein: CASSRALETQYF. The sequenced DNA: TGTGCCAGCAGTAGGGCCCTCGAGACCCAGTACTTC.